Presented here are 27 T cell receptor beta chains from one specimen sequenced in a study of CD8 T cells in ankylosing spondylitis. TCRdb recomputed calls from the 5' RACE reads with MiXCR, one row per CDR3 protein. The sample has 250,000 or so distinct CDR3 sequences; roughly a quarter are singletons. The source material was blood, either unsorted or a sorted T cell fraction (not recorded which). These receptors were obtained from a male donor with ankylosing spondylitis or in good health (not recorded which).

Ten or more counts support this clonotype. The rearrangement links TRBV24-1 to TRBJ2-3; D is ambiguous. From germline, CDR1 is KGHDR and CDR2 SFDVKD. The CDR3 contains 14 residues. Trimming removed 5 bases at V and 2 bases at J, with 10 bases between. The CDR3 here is CATSGSRYTDTQYF. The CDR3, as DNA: TGTGCCACCAGTGGGTCCCGTTACACAGATACGCAGTATTTT.

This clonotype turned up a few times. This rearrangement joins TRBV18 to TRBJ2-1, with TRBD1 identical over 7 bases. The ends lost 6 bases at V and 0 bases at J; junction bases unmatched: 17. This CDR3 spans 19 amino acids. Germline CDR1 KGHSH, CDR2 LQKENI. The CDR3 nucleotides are TGTGCCAGCTCCTGGGACAGACATTCCCTTTTGAGCTCCTACAATGAGCAGTTCTTC. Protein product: CASSWDRHSLLSSYNEQFF.

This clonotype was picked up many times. The CDR3 protein is CASSLLGNDRPRNIQYF. CDR3 sequence (DNA): TGTGCCAGCAGCTTGTTGGGGAATGACAGACCTCGGAACATTCAGTACTTC. The chain employs TRBV5-6 and TRBJ2-4; the D gene is possibly TRBD1 (5 bases). The CDR3 spans 17 residues. The germline V gene encodes CDR1 SGHDT and CDR2 YYEEEE. V dropped 1 base and J dropped 7 bases, with 21 bases sitting between them. Complete variable domain (other parts from reference TRBV5-6 and TRBJ2-4): DAGVTQSPTHLIKTRGQQVTLRCSPKSGHDTVSWYQQALGQGPQFIFQYYEEEERQRGNFPDRFSGHQFPNYSSELNVNALLLGDSALYLCASSLLGNDRPRNIQYFGAGTRLSVL.

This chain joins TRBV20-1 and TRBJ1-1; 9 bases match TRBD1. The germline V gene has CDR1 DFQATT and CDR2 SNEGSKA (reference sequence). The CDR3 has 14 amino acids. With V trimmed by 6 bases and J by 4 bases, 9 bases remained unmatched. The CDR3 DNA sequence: TGCAGTGCCACCACAGGGGGCGGCGGCACTGAAGCTTTCTTT. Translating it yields CSATTGGGGTEAFF.

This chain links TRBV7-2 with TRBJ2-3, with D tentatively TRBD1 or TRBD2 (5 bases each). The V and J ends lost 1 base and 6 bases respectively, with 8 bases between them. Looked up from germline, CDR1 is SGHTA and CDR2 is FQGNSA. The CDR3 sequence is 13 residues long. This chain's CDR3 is CASSLGWGDTQYF. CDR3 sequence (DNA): TGTGCCAGCAGCTTAGGGTGGGGGGATACGCAGTATTTT.

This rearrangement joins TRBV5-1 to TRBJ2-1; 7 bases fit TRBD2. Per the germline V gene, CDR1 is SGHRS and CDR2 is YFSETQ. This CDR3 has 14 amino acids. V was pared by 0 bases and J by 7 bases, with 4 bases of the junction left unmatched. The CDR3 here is CASSLVGGGNEQFF. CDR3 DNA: TGCGCCAGCAGCTTGGTGGGGGGGGGAAATGAGCAGTTCTTC.

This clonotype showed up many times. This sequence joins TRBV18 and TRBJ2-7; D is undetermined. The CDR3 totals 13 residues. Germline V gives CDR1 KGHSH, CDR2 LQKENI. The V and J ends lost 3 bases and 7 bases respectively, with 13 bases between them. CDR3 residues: CASSPLTTGEQYF. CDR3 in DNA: TGTGCCAGCTCACCCCTGACAACTGGGGAGCAGTACTTC.

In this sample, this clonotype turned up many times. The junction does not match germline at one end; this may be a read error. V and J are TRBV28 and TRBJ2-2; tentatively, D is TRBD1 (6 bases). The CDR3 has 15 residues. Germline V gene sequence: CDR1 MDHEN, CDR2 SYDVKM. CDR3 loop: CATRPRGFGTGELFF. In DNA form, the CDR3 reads TGCGCAACCCGACCCAGGGGCTTTGGAACCGGGGAGCTGTTTTTT. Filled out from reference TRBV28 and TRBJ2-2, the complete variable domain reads DVKVTQSSRYLVKRTGEKVFLECVQDMDHENMFWYRQDPGLGLRLIYFSYDVKMKEKGDIPEGYSVSREKKERFSLILESASTNQTSMYLCATRPRGFGTGELFFGEGSRLTVL.

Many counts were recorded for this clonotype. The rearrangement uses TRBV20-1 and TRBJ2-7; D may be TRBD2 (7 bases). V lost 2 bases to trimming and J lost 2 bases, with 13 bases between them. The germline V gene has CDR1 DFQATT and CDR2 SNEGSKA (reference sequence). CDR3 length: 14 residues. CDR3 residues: CSARRAGAAYEQYF. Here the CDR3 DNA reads TGCAGTGCTAGACGTGCGGGGGCAGCCTACGAGCAGTACTTC.

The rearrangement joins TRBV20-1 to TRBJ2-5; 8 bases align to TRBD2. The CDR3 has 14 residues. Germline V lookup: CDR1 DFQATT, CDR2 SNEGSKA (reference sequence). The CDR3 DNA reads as TGCTTCTGGGCCCGGGGGGGCGGGGGAGAGACCCAGTACTTC. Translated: CFWARGGGGETQYF.

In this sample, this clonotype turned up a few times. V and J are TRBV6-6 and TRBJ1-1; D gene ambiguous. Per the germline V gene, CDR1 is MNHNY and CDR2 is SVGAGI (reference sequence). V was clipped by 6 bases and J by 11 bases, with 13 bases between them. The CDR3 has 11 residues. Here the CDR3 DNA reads TGTGCCAGCAGACATACAGACGACGCTTTCTTT. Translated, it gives CASRHTDDAFF.

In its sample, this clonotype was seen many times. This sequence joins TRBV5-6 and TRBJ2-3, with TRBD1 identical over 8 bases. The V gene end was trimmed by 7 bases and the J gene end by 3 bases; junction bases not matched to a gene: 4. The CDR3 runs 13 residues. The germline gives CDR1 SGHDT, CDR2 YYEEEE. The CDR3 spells CASSDRATDTQYF. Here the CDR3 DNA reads TGTGCCAGCTCGGACAGGGCAACAGATACGCAGTATTTT.

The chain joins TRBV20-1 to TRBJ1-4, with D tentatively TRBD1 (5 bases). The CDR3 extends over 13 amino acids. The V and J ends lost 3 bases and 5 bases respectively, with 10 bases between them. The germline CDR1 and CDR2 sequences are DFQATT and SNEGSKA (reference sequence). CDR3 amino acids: CSARSGGNEKLFF. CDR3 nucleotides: TGCAGTGCTAGGTCCGGGGGAAATGAAAAACTGTTTTTT.

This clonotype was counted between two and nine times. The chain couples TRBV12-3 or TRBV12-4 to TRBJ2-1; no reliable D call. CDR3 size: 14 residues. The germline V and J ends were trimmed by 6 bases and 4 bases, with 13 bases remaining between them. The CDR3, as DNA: TGTGCCAGCAGCATCTCGGCCTTTTACAATGAGCAGTTCTTC. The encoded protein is CASSISAFYNEQFF.

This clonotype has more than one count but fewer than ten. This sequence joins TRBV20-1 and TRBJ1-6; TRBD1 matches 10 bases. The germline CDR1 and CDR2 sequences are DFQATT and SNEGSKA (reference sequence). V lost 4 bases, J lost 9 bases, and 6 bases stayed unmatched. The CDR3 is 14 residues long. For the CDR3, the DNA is TGCAGTGCTAACCCGGGGACAGGGGTTTCACCCCTCCACTTT. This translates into CSANPGTGVSPLHF.

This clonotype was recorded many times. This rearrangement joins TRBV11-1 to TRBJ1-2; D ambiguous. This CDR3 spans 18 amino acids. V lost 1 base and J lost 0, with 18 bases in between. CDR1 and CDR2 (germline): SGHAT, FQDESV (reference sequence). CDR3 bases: TGTGCCAGCAGCTTAGGGGTAGGCAGTTCGATAGCTAACTATGGCTACACCTTC. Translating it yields CASSLGVGSSIANYGYTF.

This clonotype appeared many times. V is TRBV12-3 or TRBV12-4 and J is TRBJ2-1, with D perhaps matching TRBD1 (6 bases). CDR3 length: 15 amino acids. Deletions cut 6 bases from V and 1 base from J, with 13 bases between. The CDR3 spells CASSRQGTSYNEQFF. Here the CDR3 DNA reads TGTGCCAGCAGCCGGCAGGGGACATCCTACAATGAGCAGTTCTTC.

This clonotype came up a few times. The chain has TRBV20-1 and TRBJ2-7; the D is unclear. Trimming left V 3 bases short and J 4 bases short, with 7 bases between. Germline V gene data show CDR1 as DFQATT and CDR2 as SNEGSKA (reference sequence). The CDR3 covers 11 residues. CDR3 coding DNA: TGCAGTGCTAGTTCCGAATACGAGCAGTACTTC. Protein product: CSASSEYEQYF.

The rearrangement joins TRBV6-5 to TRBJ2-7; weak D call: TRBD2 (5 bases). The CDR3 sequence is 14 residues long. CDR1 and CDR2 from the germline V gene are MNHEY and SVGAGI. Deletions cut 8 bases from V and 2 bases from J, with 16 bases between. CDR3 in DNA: TGTGCCAGCGTTGGGCAGCCCGGGGCCTACGAGCAGTACTTC. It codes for CASVGQPGAYEQYF.

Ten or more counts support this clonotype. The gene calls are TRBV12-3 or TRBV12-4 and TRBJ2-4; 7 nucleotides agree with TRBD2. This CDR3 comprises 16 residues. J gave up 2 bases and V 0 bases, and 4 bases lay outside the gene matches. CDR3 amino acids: CASSLAGGVSKNIQYF. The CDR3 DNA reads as TGTGCCAGCAGTTTAGCGGGGGGGGTCTCCAAAAACATTCAGTACTTC.

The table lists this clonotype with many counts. CDR3 nucleotide sequence: TGTGCCAGCAGTTTAGGGACAGGGGTGATTAGAGAGACCCAGTACTTC. This gives the protein CASSLGTGVIRETQYF. V and J are TRBV12-3 or TRBV12-4 and TRBJ2-5; 9 bases fit TRBD1. V shed 1 base, J shed 4 bases, and the junction held 7 bases outside the gene matches. This CDR3 region has 16 residues.

DNA of the CDR3: TGTGCCAGCAGCTTGGCCTTAGGTGTGGAGACCCAGTACTTC. The encoded protein is CASSLALGVETQYF. The rearrangement uses TRBV5-6 and TRBJ2-5; D not certain. V was cut by 0 bases and J by 5 bases, with 11 bases left in between. The V gene's germline CDR1 is SGHDT and CDR2 YYEEEE. This CDR3 has 14 residues.

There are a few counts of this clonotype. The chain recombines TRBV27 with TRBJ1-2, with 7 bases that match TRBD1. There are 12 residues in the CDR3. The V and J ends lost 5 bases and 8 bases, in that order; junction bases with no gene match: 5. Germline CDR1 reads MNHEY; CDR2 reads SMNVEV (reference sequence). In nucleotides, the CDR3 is TGTGCCAGCAGTAAGACAGGGTTCGGCTACACCTTC. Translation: CASSKTGFGYTF.

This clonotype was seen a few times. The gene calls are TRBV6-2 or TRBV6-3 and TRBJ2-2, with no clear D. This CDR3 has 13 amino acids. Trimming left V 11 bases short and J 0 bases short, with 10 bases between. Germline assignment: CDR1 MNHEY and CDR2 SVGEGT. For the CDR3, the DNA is TGTGCCGGTGGGAACGCGAACACCGGGGAGCTGTTTTTT. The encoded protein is CAGGNANTGELFF.

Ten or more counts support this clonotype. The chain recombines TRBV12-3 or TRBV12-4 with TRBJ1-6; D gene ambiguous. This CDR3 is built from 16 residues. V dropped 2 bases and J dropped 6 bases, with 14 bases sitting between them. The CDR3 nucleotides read TGTGCCAGCAGTTTATCCCCCCAGGTCCGTAATTCACCCCTCCACTTT. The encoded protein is CASSLSPQVRNSPLHF.

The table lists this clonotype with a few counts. CDR3 nucleotide sequence: TGCAGTGCTAGAGTGCGGGTGAGCAATCAGCCCCAGCATTTT. Its protein product is CSARVRVSNQPQHF. The chain combines TRBV20-1 with TRBJ1-5; no clear D gene. CDR1 DFQATT and CDR2 SNEGSKA come from the germline V gene (reference sequence). The CDR3 extends over 14 amino acids. V was pared by 1 base and J by 1 base, with 8 bases between.

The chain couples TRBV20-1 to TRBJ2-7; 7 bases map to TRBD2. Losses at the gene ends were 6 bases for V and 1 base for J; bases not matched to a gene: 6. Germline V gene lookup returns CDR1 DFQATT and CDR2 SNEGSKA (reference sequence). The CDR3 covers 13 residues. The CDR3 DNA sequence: TGCAGTGCCCCGGGAGGTACTTCCTACGAGCAGTACTTC. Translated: CSAPGGTSYEQYF.